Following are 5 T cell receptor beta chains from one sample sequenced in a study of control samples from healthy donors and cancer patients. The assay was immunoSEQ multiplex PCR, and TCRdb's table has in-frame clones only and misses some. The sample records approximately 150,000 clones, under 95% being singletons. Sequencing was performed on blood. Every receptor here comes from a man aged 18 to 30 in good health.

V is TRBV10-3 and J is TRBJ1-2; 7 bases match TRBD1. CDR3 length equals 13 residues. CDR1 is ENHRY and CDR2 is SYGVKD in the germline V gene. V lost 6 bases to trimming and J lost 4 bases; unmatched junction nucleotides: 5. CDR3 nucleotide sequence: TGTGCCATCAGCCCGGGACAGCTCTATGGCTACACCTTC. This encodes CAISPGQLYGYTF.

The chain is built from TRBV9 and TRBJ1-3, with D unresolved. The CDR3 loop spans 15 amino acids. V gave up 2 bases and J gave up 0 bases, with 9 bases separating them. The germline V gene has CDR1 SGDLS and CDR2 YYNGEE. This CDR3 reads CASSVHHDSGNTIYF. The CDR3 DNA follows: TGTGCCAGCAGCGTCCACCACGACTCTGGAAACACCATATATTTT. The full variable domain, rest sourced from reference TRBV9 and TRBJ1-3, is DSGVTQTPKHLITATGQRVTLRCSPRSGDLSVYWYQQSLDQGLQFLIQYYNGEERAKGNILERFSAQQFPDLHSELNLSSLELGDSALYFCASSVHHDSGNTIYFGEGSWLTVV.

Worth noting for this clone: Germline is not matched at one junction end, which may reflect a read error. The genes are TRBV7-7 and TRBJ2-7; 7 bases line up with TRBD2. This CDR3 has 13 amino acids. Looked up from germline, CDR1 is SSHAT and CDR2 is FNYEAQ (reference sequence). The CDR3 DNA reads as TGTGCTAGCAGCTTCGATTCGGGAGGCGAGCAGTACTTC. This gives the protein CASSFDSGGEQYF.

CDR3 sequence reads: CASSLVISPGGYEQYF. CDR3 sequence (DNA): TGTGCCAGCAGCTTAGTTATATCCCCGGGGGGGTACGAGCAGTACTTC. This chain uses TRBV7-2 with TRBJ2-7; the match to TRBD2 covers 8 bases. The ends lost 1 base at V and 4 bases at J; junction bases unmatched: 9. Germline V gene lookup returns CDR1 SGHTA and CDR2 FQGNSA. CDR3 length equals 16 residues.

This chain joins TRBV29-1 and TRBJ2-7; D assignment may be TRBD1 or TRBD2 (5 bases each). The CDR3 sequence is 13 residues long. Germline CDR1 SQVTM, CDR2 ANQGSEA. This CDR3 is CSVRRAGEGEQYF. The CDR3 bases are TGCTCCGTTCGAAGGGCGGGTGAGGGGGAGCAGTACTTC.